These T cell receptor beta chains were read from a single sample in a study of blood T cell repertoires in COVID-19. Sequenced by immunoSEQ multiplex PCR; TCRdb stores in-frame clones only, minus some. The data contain about 190,000 clones, 70% to 85% of them seen just once; the ten biggest clones take up roughly 3%. Sequenced input: PBMCs or T cells enriched from blood (not recorded which). The receptor set was obtained from a woman in her twenties or thirties who had recovered from COVID-19. CDR3s leave out the opening cysteine and the closing phenylalanine or tryptophan. The order of the fields is J gene, V gene, clone size, CDR3 protein. The size entry is marked missing in some rows and otherwise reads once, few, many or a size class.

>TRBJ1-2|TRBV29-1|few
SAMGQGVGGYT
>TRBJ1-1|TRBV19|-
ASSQGNTEAF
>TRBJ1-1|TRBV9|-
ASSVAVGARRRDTEAF
>TRBJ1-1|TRBV4-2|-
ASAWGGLSTEAF
>TRBJ1-1|TRBV28|-
ASSARQGLFTEAF
>TRBJ2-7|TRBV18|-
ASSPDRSSYEQY
>TRBJ2-3|TRBV15|-
ATSRLPSGTSTDTQY
>TRBJ2-6|TRBV4-2|-
ASSAGGSGANVLT
>TRBJ2-3|TRBV27|once
ASILSGSTDTQY
>TRBJ2-3|TRBV2|many
ASHPGAGTQY
>TRBJ1-5|TRBV5-1|-
ASSLGPEAHQPQH
>TRBJ1-5|TRBV4-1|-
ASSQEVRIQAGPQH
>TRBJ1-1|TRBV19|-
ASRDRYTEAF
>TRBJ1-4|TRBV6-5|-
ASSPQNPTNEKLF
>TRBJ1-1|TRBV18|few
ASRRGQGNTEAF
>TRBJ2-3|TRBV29-1|-
SVASGTDTQY
>TRBJ1-2|TRBV6-6|-
ASSHPRGLQGSYGYT
>TRBJ2-5|TRBV21-1|-
ASSNRQSQETQY
>TRBJ2-1|TRBV7-3|-
ASSLQRGEQF
>TRBJ2-1|TRBV19|-
ASSIDIWTTSNEQF
>TRBJ1-1|TRBV7-9|-
ASSSGQAAF
>TRBJ1-4|TRBV7-8|-
ASSLAGTGGEKLF
>TRBJ2-3|TRBV6-4|once
ASSRQGSDTQY
>TRBJ1-5|TRBV15|-
ATSSPTGGNQPQH